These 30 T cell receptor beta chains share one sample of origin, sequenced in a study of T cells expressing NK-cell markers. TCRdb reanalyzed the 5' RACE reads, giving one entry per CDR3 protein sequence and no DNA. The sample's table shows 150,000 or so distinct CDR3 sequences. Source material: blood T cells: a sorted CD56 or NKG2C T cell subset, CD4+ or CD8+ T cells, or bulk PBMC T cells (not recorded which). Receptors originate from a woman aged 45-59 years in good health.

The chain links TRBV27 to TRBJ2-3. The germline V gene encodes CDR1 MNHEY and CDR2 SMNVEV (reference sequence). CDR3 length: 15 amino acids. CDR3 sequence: CASSPYLSPTDTQYF.

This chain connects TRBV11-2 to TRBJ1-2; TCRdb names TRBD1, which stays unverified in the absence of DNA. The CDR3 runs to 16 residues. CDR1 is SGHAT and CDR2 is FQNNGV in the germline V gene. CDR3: CASSLRDREANYGYTF.

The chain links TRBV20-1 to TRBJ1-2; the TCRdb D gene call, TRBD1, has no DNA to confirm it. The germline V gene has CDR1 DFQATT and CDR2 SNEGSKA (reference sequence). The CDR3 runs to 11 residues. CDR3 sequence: CSARGAPGYTF.

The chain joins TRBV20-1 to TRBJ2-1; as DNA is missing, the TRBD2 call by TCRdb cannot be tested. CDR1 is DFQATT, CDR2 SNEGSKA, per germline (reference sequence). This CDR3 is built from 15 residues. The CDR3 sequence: CSASSVGRENGEQFF.

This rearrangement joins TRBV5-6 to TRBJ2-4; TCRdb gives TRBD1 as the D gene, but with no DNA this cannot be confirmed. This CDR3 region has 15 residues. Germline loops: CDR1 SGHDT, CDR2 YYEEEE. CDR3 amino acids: CASNTPELVKNIQYF.

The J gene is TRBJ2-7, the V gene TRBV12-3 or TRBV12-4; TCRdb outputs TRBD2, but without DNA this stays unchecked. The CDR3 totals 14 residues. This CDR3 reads CASSLSQALVEQYF.

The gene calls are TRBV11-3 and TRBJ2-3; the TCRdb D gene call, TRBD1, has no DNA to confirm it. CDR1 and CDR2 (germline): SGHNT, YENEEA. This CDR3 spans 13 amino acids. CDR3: CASRTGGFDTQYF.

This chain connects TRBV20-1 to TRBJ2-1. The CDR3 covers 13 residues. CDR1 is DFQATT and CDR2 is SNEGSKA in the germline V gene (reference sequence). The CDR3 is CSARALTYNEQFF.

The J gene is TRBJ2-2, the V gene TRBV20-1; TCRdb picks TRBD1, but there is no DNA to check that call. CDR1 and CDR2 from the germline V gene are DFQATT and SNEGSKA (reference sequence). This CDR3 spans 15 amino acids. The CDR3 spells CSARDPDRNTGELFF.

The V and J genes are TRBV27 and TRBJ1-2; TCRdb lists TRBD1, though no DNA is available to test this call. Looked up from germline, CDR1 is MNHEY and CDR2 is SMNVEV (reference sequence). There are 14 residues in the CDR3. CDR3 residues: CASSGTPANYGYTF.

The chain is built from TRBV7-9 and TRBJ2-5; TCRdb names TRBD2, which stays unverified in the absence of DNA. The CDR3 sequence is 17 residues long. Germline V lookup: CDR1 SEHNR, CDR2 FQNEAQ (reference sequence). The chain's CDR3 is CASSWGQSTSGQETQYF.

CDR3 region: CASSVRGLDQETQYF. The gene calls are TRBV11-2 and TRBJ2-5; TCRdb picks TRBD1, but there is no DNA to check that call. This CDR3 is built from 15 residues. Germline V gene lookup returns CDR1 SGHAT and CDR2 FQNNGV. Variable domain in full (rest from reference TRBV11-2 and TRBJ2-5): EAGVAQSPRYKIIEKRQSVAFWCNPISGHATLYWYQQILGQGPKLLIQFQNNGVVDDSQLPKDRFSAERLKGVDSTLKIQPAKLEDSAVYLCASSVRGLDQETQYFGPGTRLLVL.

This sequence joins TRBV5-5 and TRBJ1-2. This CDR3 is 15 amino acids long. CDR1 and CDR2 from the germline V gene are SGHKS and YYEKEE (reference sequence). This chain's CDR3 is CASSQGPNGDYGYTF.

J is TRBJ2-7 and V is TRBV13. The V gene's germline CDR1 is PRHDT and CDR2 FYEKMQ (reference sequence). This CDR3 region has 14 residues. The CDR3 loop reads CASSLRGNPYEQYF.

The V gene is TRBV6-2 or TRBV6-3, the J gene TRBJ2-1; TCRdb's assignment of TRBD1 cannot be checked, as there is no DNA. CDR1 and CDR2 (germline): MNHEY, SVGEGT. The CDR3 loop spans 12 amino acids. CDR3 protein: CASMTGGNEQFF.

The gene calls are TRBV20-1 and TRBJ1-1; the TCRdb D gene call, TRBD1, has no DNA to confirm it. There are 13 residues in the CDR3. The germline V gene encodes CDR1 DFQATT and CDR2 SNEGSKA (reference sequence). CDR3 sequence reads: CSARLQGSTEAFF.

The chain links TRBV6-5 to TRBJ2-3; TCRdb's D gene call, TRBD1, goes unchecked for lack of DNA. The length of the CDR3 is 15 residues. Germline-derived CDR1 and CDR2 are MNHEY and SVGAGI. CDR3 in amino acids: CASSLGTGATDTQYF.

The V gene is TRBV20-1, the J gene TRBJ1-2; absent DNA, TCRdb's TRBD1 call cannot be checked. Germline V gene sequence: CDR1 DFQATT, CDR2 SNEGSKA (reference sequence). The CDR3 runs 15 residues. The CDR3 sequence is CSAPDRDSPNYGYTF.

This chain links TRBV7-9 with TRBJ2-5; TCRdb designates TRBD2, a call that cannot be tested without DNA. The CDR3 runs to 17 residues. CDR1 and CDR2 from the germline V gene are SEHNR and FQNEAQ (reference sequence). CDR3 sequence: CASSRTSGGVWEETQYF.

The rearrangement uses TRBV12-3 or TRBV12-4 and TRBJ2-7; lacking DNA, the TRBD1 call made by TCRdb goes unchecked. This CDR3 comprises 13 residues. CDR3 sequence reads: CASRRTASYEQYF.

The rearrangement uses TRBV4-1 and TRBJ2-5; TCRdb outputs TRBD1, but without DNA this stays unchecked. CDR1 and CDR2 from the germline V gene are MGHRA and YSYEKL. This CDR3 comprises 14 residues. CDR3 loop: CASTLGGTGETQYF.

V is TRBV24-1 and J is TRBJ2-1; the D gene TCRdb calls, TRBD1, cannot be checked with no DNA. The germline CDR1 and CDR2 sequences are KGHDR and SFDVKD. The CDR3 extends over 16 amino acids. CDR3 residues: CATSEGTGGSYNEQFF.

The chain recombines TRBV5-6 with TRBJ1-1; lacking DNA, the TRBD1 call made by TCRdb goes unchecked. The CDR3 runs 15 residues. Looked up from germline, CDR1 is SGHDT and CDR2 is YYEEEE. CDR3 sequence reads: CASSVGGGRNTEAFF.

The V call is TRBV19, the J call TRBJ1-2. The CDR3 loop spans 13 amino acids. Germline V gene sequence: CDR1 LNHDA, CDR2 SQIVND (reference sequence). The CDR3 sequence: CASSIDLEDGYTF.

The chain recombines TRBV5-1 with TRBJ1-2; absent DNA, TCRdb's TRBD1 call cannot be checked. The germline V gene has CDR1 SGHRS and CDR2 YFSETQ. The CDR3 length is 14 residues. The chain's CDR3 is CASSQGTASWGYTF.

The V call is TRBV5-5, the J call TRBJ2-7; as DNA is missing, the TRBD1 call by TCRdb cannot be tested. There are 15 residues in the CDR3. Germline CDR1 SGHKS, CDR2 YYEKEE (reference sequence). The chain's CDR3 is CASSFEDQGNYEQYF. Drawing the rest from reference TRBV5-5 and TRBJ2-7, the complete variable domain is DAGVTQSPTHLIKTRGQQVTLRCSPISGHKSVSWYQQVLGQGPQFIFQYYEKEERGRGNFPDRFSARQFPNYSSELNVNALLLGDSALYLCASSFEDQGNYEQYFGPGTRLTVT.

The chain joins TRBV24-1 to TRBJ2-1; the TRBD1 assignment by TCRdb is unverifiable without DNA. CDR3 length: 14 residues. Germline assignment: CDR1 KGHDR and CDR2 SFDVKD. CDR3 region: CATSDWGGGNEQFF.

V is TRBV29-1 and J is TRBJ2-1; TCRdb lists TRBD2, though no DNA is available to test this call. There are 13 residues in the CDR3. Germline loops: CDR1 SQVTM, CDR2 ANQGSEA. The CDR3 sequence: CSVHGLEGNEQFF.

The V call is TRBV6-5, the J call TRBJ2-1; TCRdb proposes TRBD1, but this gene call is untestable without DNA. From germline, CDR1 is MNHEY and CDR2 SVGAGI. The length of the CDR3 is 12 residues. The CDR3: CASSPGEVEQFF.

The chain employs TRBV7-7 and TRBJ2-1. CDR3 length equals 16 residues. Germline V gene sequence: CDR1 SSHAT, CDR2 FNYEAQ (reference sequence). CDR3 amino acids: CASSLGREGPYNEQFF.